This T cell receptor beta chain was identified in a study of EBV T-cell therapy then PD-1 blockade in nasopharyngeal carcinoma. Trimming removed 3 bases from V and 4 bases from J; junction bases left unmatched: 3. Germline assignment: CDR1 LNHDA and CDR2 SQIVND (reference sequence). The CDR3 is 13 residues long. Here immunoSEQ multiplex PCR was the method, and the copy in TCRdb shows in-frame clones only, minus some. Altogether some 17,000 clones are present, approximately 83% being singletons, with the ten largest covering 25% to 30%. Documented treatment: AdE1-LMPpoly-expanded autologous EBV-specific T-cell therapy followed by anti-PD-1 nivolumab. In its sample, this clone was seen once. Its specificity is not known.

The clonotype comes from a man aged 35 to 55 with nasopharyngeal carcinoma. Sample: CD8+ T cells from blood, taken at day 0 from a patient whose treatment included autologous EBV-specific T cells and nivolumab. This rearrangement joins TRBV19 to TRBJ2-7; 7 bases agree with TRBD1. The CDR3 here is CASSIGQAYEQYF. CDR3 sequence (DNA): TGTGCCAGTAGTATTGGACAGGCGTACGAGCAGTACTTC.